The rows below give T cell receptor beta chains drawn from one sample of a study of cytomegalovirus exposure and HLA in healthy donors. Clones were read by immunoSEQ multiplex PCR, and TCRdb kept only the in-frame ones, dropping some. The sample has approximately 220,000 clones, under 80% seen once. The material sequenced was PBMCs. These receptors all come from a woman aged 25 to 39 in good health and CMV-seronegative. The CDR3 runs from the conserved cysteine through the conserved F or W. D genes are given only for firm matches. Rows give clone size only sometimes, using once, few, many, or a class for an expanded clone.

CDR3 length: 14
clone size: NA
V gene: TRBV30
D gene: NA
J gene: TRBJ1-1
CDR3 DNA: TGTGCCTGGATATCAGGGCCTAGGAACACTGAAGCTTTCTTT
CDR3 protein: CAWISGPRNTEAFF

CDR3 length: 12
clone size: few
V gene: TRBV11-2
D gene: TRBD1
J gene: TRBJ1-1
CDR3 DNA: TGTGCCAGCAGCCGGACAGGGACTGAAGCTTTCTTT
CDR3 protein: CASSRTGTEAFF

CDR3 length: 14
clone size: NA
V gene: TRBV7-9
D gene: NA
J gene: TRBJ1-2
CDR3 DNA: TGTGCCAGCAGCTTAGGGGCAGGGAACTATGGCTACACCTTC
CDR3 protein: CASSLGAGNYGYTF

CDR3 length: 13
clone size: NA
V gene: TRBV7-2
D gene: NA
J gene: TRBJ2-7
CDR3 DNA: TGTGCCAGCAGCTTATCAGAAACCTACGAGCAGTACTTC
CDR3 protein: CASSLSETYEQYF

CDR3 length: 13
clone size: few
V gene: TRBV6-5
D gene: TRBD1
J gene: TRBJ1-2
CDR3 DNA: TGTGCCAGCAGTCTGGACAGGGGTATTGGCTACACCTTC
CDR3 protein: CASSLDRGIGYTF

CDR3 length: 17
clone size: NA
V gene: TRBV29-1
D gene: NA
J gene: TRBJ1-4
CDR3 DNA: TGCAGCGTTGAAGATTTTGACACCCAAGCAACTAATGAAAAACTGTTTTTT
CDR3 protein: CSVEDFDTQATNEKLFF

CDR3 length: 17
clone size: NA
V gene: TRBV27
D gene: NA
J gene: TRBJ2-7
CDR3 DNA: TGTGTCAGCAGACCTATCAGCGAGCCGGAGCGCCACTACGAGCAGTACTTC
CDR3 protein: CVSRPISEPERHYEQYF

CDR3 length: 13
clone size: NA
V gene: TRBV6-1
D gene: NA
J gene: TRBJ1-6
CDR3 DNA: TGTGCCAGCAGTGGGGGCTGGGGCTCACCCCTCCACTTT
CDR3 protein: CASSGGWGSPLHF

CDR3 length: 15
clone size: few
V gene: TRBV9
D gene: NA
J gene: TRBJ2-1
CDR3 DNA: TGTGCCAGCAGCGACAGGTTAGGGGGCTACAATGAGCAGTTCTTC
CDR3 protein: CASSDRLGGYNEQFF

CDR3 length: 16
clone size: once
V gene: TRBV7-8
D gene: NA
J gene: TRBJ1-1
CDR3 DNA: TGTGCCAGCAGCTCTTCGTGGGGCCAAATGAACACTGAAGCTTTCTTT
CDR3 protein: CASSSSWGQMNTEAFF

CDR3 length: 14
clone size: NA
V gene: TRBV6-1
D gene: NA
J gene: TRBJ1-1
CDR3 DNA: TGTGCCAGCAGACAGGGTCCCTCGAACACTGAAGCTTTCTTT
CDR3 protein: CASRQGPSNTEAFF

CDR3 length: 12
clone size: few
V gene: TRBV10-1
D gene: TRBD2
J gene: TRBJ2-1
CDR3 DNA: TGCGCCAGCAGTCGGGGGGGCAATGAGCAGTTCTTC
CDR3 protein: CASSRGGNEQFF

CDR3 length: 18
clone size: NA
V gene: TRBV19
D gene: NA
J gene: TRBJ1-5
CDR3 DNA: TGTGCCAGTAGCGACGAGACCGGGATCCGTTATAGCAATCAGCCCCAGCATTTT
CDR3 protein: CASSDETGIRYSNQPQHF

CDR3 length: 15
clone size: NA
V gene: TRBV19
D gene: NA
J gene: TRBJ1-1
CDR3 DNA: TGTGCCAGTAGTATAGGGGCAGGGCGACTCACTGAAGCTTTCTTT
CDR3 protein: CASSIGAGRLTEAFF

CDR3 length: 12
clone size: once
V gene: TRBV19
D gene: NA
J gene: TRBJ1-2
CDR3 DNA: TGTGCCAGTACCCCAGGGTACTATGGCTACACCTTC
CDR3 protein: CASTPGYYGYTF

CDR3 length: 18
clone size: NA
V gene: TRBV7-6
D gene: TRBD2
J gene: TRBJ2-7
CDR3 DNA: TGTGCCAGTAGCCTCCGTCCTACAGGACTAGCGGGAGATATCAAGCAGTACTTC
CDR3 protein: CASSLRPTGLAGDIKQYF

CDR3 length: 20
clone size: NA
V gene: TRBV7-6
D gene: TRBD1
J gene: TRBJ2-3
CDR3 DNA: TGTGCCAGCGCGAGGGACAGGATAGTGACGGGGACATGGGGTACAGATACGCAGTATTTT
CDR3 protein: CASARDRIVTGTWGTDTQYF

CDR3 length: 13
clone size: NA
V gene: TRBV18
D gene: NA
J gene: TRBJ1-1
CDR3 DNA: TGTGCCAGCTCCCCGGCGGGGAACACTGAAGCTTTCTTT
CDR3 protein: CASSPAGNTEAFF

CDR3 length: 19
clone size: NA
V gene: TRBV7-9
D gene: TRBD1
J gene: TRBJ2-2
CDR3 DNA: TGTGCCAGCACCTTATCGGCGGTAGGGGGACAGGCCGTCCACGGGGAGCTGTTTTTT
CDR3 protein: CASTLSAVGGQAVHGELFF

CDR3 length: 17
clone size: NA
V gene: TRBV5-4
D gene: TRBD2
J gene: TRBJ2-7
CDR3 DNA: TGTGCCAGCAGCCACACCGGGGGTGCTAGCGGCTCCTACGAGCAGTACTTC
CDR3 protein: CASSHTGGASGSYEQYF

CDR3 length: 16
clone size: NA
V gene: TRBV7-3
D gene: TRBD1
J gene: TRBJ2-7
CDR3 DNA: TGTGCCAGCAGCTTAACGGGCGGGACAGGGTTGTACGAGCAGTACTTC
CDR3 protein: CASSLTGGTGLYEQYF

CDR3 length: 13
clone size: NA
V gene: TRBV2
D gene: NA
J gene: TRBJ1-1
CDR3 DNA: TGTGCCAGCAGTCAGCAGGGTCTCACTGAAGCTTTCTTT
CDR3 protein: CASSQQGLTEAFF

CDR3 length: 12
clone size: NA
V gene: TRBV6-6
D gene: NA
J gene: TRBJ2-7
CDR3 DNA: TGTGCCTCCTCCCCCCGAGCGGGCGAGCAGTACTTC
CDR3 protein: CASSPRAGEQYF

CDR3 length: 14
clone size: NA
V gene: TRBV5-6
D gene: NA
J gene: TRBJ2-3
CDR3 DNA: TGTGCCAGTCGTGGACACTTTAGCACAGATACGCAGTATTTT
CDR3 protein: CASRGHFSTDTQYF

CDR3 length: 14
clone size: NA
V gene: TRBV10-1
D gene: TRBD1
J gene: TRBJ2-1
CDR3 DNA: TGCGCCAGCAGCCGGGACAGGGGCCACAATGAGCAGTTCTTC
CDR3 protein: CASSRDRGHNEQFF

CDR3 length: 13
clone size: NA
V gene: TRBV30
D gene: NA
J gene: TRBJ1-1
CDR3 DNA: TGTGCCTGGTTCTTACCGGGAAACACTGAAGCTTTCTTT
CDR3 protein: CAWFLPGNTEAFF

CDR3 length: 19
clone size: NA
V gene: TRBV21-1
D gene: NA
J gene: TRBJ1-3
CDR3 DNA: TGTGCCAGCAGCAAAGAGGAGGCATCCCTGCTTGACTCTGGAAACACCATATATTTT
CDR3 protein: CASSKEEASLLDSGNTIYF

CDR3 length: 13
clone size: NA
V gene: TRBV7-9
D gene: NA
J gene: TRBJ2-1
CDR3 DNA: TGTGCCAGCAGCTATGACACCGACAATGAGCAGTTCTTC
CDR3 protein: CASSYDTDNEQFF

CDR3 length: 15
clone size: NA
V gene: TRBV2
D gene: NA
J gene: TRBJ2-3
CDR3 DNA: TGTGCCAGCAGTGAGAGGACTGGAGGCTCAGATACGCAGTATTTT
CDR3 protein: CASSERTGGSDTQYF

CDR3 length: 17
clone size: NA
V gene: TRBV19
D gene: TRBD1
J gene: TRBJ1-3
CDR3 DNA: TGTGCCAGTAGTATGGGGGACAGCTCCCTCTCTGGAAACACCATATATTTT
CDR3 protein: CASSMGDSSLSGNTIYF

CDR3 length: 14
clone size: once
V gene: TRBV29-1
D gene: NA
J gene: TRBJ2-5
CDR3 DNA: TGCAGCGTTGGGGGCAGGGTAAACCAAGAGACCCAGTACTTC
CDR3 protein: CSVGGRVNQETQYF

CDR3 length: 11
clone size: NA
V gene: TRBV20-1
D gene: NA
J gene: TRBJ2-5
CDR3 DNA: TGCAGTGCAGGGGGTCAAGAGACCCAGTACTTC
CDR3 protein: CSAGGQETQYF

CDR3 length: 13
clone size: NA
V gene: TRBV6-6
D gene: NA
J gene: TRBJ2-5
CDR3 DNA: TGTGCCAGCAGTTACTCAGGAGGAGAGACCCAGTACTTC
CDR3 protein: CASSYSGGETQYF

CDR3 length: 15
clone size: NA
V gene: TRBV7-3
D gene: TRBD2
J gene: TRBJ2-1
CDR3 DNA: TGTGCCAGCAGCTTCGGCGGGGGGGATTTGGGTGAGCAGTTCTTC
CDR3 protein: CASSFGGGDLGEQFF

CDR3 length: 14
clone size: NA
V gene: TRBV2
D gene: TRBD1
J gene: TRBJ1-5
CDR3 DNA: TGTGCCAGCGGGGTTCAGGGGGCGGATCAGCCCCAGCATTTT
CDR3 protein: CASGVQGADQPQHF

CDR3 length: 13
clone size: few
V gene: TRBV19
D gene: NA
J gene: TRBJ1-3
CDR3 DNA: TGTGCCCATGACCCCGGGGCTGGAAACACCATATATTTT
CDR3 protein: CAHDPGAGNTIYF

CDR3 length: 16
clone size: NA
V gene: TRBV4-2
D gene: TRBD2
J gene: TRBJ2-1
CDR3 DNA: TGTGCCAGCAGCCGGGGCCCTAGCGGCTCCTACAATGAGCAGTTCTTC
CDR3 protein: CASSRGPSGSYNEQFF

CDR3 length: 15
clone size: once
V gene: TRBV5-4
D gene: TRBD2
J gene: TRBJ2-3
CDR3 DNA: TGTGCCAGCAGCCTAATAGCGGGGCAGGCAGATACGCAGTATTTT
CDR3 protein: CASSLIAGQADTQYF

CDR3 length: 13
clone size: NA
V gene: TRBV5-1
D gene: NA
J gene: TRBJ2-7
CDR3 DNA: TGCGCCAGCAGCTATTACGGGGACTACGAGCAGTACTTC
CDR3 protein: CASSYYGDYEQYF

CDR3 length: 13
clone size: NA
V gene: TRBV19
D gene: NA
J gene: TRBJ1-2
CDR3 DNA: TGTGCCAGTAGTACAGGGACTACCTATGGCTACACCTTC
CDR3 protein: CASSTGTTYGYTF

CDR3 length: 15
clone size: NA
V gene: TRBV7-8
D gene: TRBD2
J gene: TRBJ2-1
CDR3 DNA: TGTGCCAGCAGCACTAGCGGAGGCTCCTACAATGAGCAGTTCTTC
CDR3 protein: CASSTSGGSYNEQFF

CDR3 length: 16
clone size: once
V gene: TRBV2
D gene: NA
J gene: TRBJ2-7
CDR3 DNA: TGTGCCAGCAGTGAAGCTGGCAGGGGGGACCACTACGAGCAGTACTTC
CDR3 protein: CASSEAGRGDHYEQYF

CDR3 length: 15
clone size: few
V gene: TRBV11-2
D gene: TRBD1
J gene: TRBJ2-7
CDR3 DNA: TGTGCCAGCAGCTTATACAGGGGGAGGTCCTACGAGCAGTACTTC
CDR3 protein: CASSLYRGRSYEQYF

CDR3 length: 15
clone size: NA
V gene: TRBV11-3
D gene: TRBD2
J gene: TRBJ2-7
CDR3 DNA: TGTGCCAGCAGCTTCGCCGGCGGGGGGGCAGGCGAGCAGTACTTC
CDR3 protein: CASSFAGGGAGEQYF

CDR3 length: 15
clone size: few
V gene: TRBV6-5
D gene: TRBD1
J gene: TRBJ2-2
CDR3 DNA: TGTGCCAGCAGTCTCGGACAGGGTAACACCGGGGAGCTGTTTTTT
CDR3 protein: CASSLGQGNTGELFF

CDR3 length: 13
clone size: NA
V gene: TRBV7-9
D gene: NA
J gene: TRBJ1-1
CDR3 DNA: TGTTCCAGCAGCTTGGAGATGAACACTGAAGCTTTCTTT
CDR3 protein: CSSSLEMNTEAFF

CDR3 length: 15
clone size: few
V gene: TRBV10-2
D gene: NA
J gene: TRBJ1-1
CDR3 DNA: TGCGCCAGCAGTGAGTCGACAGTCGGACACACTGAAGCTTTCTTT
CDR3 protein: CASSESTVGHTEAFF